This is a list of T cell receptor beta chains from one sample in a study of blood T cell repertoires in COVID-19. Produced via immunoSEQ multiplex PCR; TCRdb's table is partial and in-frame only. The sample yields roughly 340,000 clones, roughly 90% seen once. Sequenced material: peripheral blood. The receptors were gathered from a woman aged 25 to 39 with COVID-19, enrolled during active disease. CDR3s include the opening cysteine and the closing phenylalanine or tryptophan. D genes are given only for firm matches. For some rows the clone size is stated as once, few or many, or as a class when expanded; others skip it.

CDR3aa: CSVGQGLNVGEQFF; CDR3nt: TGCAGCGTTGGACAGGGGTTGAACGTTGGTGAGCAGTTCTTC; j_gene: TRBJ2-1; v_gene: TRBV29-1; d_gene: TRBD1; abundance: few
CDR3aa: CASGNRDMNTEAFF; CDR3nt: TGTGCCAGCGGAAACAGGGATATGAACACTGAAGCTTTCTTT; j_gene: TRBJ1-1; v_gene: TRBV11-3; d_gene: .; abundance: .
CDR3aa: CASSPKLRQGTDTQYF; CDR3nt: TGTGCCAGCAGCCCCAAGTTGCGACAGGGGACAGATACGCAGTATTTT; j_gene: TRBJ2-3; v_gene: TRBV7-8; d_gene: TRBD1; abundance: .
CDR3aa: CASSDYDIPEAFF; CDR3nt: TGTGCCAGCAGTGACTATGACATACCTGAAGCTTTCTTT; j_gene: TRBJ1-1; v_gene: TRBV2; d_gene: .; abundance: .
CDR3aa: CASSLNRVDATNEKLFF; CDR3nt: TGTGCCAGCAGCCTTAACCGAGTAGATGCAACTAATGAAAAACTGTTTTTT; j_gene: TRBJ1-4; v_gene: TRBV5-6; d_gene: .; abundance: .
CDR3aa: CASSFGSTEAFF; CDR3nt: TGTGCCAGCAGTTTTGGGAGCACTGAAGCTTTCTTT; j_gene: TRBJ1-1; v_gene: TRBV12-3/TRBV12-4; d_gene: .; abundance: .
CDR3aa: CASSSPGSGNTIYF; CDR3nt: TGTGCCAGCAGTTCCCCCGGCTCTGGAAACACCATATATTTT; j_gene: TRBJ1-3; v_gene: TRBV27; d_gene: .; abundance: .
CDR3aa: CASSRLGGSYNEQFF; CDR3nt: TGTGCCAGCAGCCGTCTAGGGGGTTCCTACAATGAGCAGTTCTTC; j_gene: TRBJ2-1; v_gene: TRBV14; d_gene: .; abundance: .
CDR3aa: CASSLLGLVNTGELFF; CDR3nt: TGCGCCAGCAGCTTGTTGGGACTAGTGAACACCGGGGAGCTGTTTTTT; j_gene: TRBJ2-2; v_gene: TRBV5-1; d_gene: TRBD2; abundance: .
CDR3aa: CASRSGGDTGELFF; CDR3nt: TGTGCCAGCAGGTCAGGGGGCGATACCGGGGAGCTGTTTTTT; j_gene: TRBJ2-2; v_gene: TRBV6-5; d_gene: TRBD1; abundance: .
CDR3aa: CASSLGRGVTDTQYF; CDR3nt: TGTGCCAGCAGCTTAGGGCGCGGGGTTACAGATACGCAGTATTTT; j_gene: TRBJ2-3; v_gene: TRBV7-9; d_gene: .; abundance: .
CDR3aa: CSVVKGALRTGELFF; CDR3nt: TGCAGCGTTGTTAAGGGGGCTCTGAGGACCGGGGAGCTGTTTTTT; j_gene: TRBJ2-2; v_gene: TRBV29-1; d_gene: TRBD1; abundance: once
CDR3aa: CASSPPGQGVRTEAFF; CDR3nt: TGTGCCAGCAGCCCCCCGGGACAGGGGGTGAGAACTGAAGCTTTCTTT; j_gene: TRBJ1-1; v_gene: TRBV7-9; d_gene: TRBD1; abundance: .
CDR3aa: CASSDVFNRVGTDTQYF; CDR3nt: TGTGCCAGCAGTGATGTATTTAACAGGGTAGGAACAGATACGCAGTATTTT; j_gene: TRBJ2-3; v_gene: TRBV2; d_gene: .; abundance: .
CDR3aa: CASSPKLSSTDTQYF; CDR3nt: TGTGCCAGCTCACCGAAACTGTCTAGCACAGATACGCAGTATTTT; j_gene: TRBJ2-3; v_gene: TRBV18; d_gene: .; abundance: .
CDR3aa: CAWTHQETQYF; CDR3nt: TGTGCCTGGACTCACCAAGAGACCCAGTACTTC; j_gene: TRBJ2-5; v_gene: TRBV30; d_gene: .; abundance: .
CDR3aa: CASSVDQGKTFF; CDR3nt: TGTGCCAGCAGTGTTGACCAGGGTAAAACTTTCTTT; j_gene: TRBJ1-1; v_gene: TRBV2; d_gene: .; abundance: .
CDR3aa: CASSYRIGGATNTEAFF; CDR3nt: TGTGCCAGCAGTTACCGCATTGGTGGGGCCACAAACACTGAAGCTTTCTTT; j_gene: TRBJ1-1; v_gene: TRBV6-2/TRBV6-3; d_gene: .; abundance: .
CDR3aa: CASSISRIGELFF; CDR3nt: TGTGCCAGCAGTATTAGTCGTATCGGGGAGCTGTTTTTT; j_gene: TRBJ2-2; v_gene: TRBV27; d_gene: .; abundance: .
CDR3aa: CASNVGTSTDTQYF; CDR3nt: TGTGCCAGCAACGTGGGGACATCCACAGATACGCAGTATTTT; j_gene: TRBJ2-3; v_gene: TRBV9; d_gene: .; abundance: .